The 29 T cell receptor beta chains below all came from one sample that was sequenced in a study of blood T cell repertoires in COVID-19. This table comes from immunoSEQ multiplex PCR, and its TCRdb copy is limited to in-frame clones, with some not included. The sample lists about 220,000 clones; approximately 85% were seen once. The sample taken for sequencing was peripheral blood. These receptors all come from a woman in her seventies with COVID-19, enrolled during active disease.

This rearrangement joins TRBV29-1 to TRBJ1-2, with TRBD1 identical over 8 bases. With V trimmed by 3 bases and J by 6 bases, 3 bases remained unmatched. Germline CDR1 is SQVTM and CDR2 is ANQGSEA. This CDR3 region has 12 residues. The CDR3 coding sequence is TGCAGCGTTGAGACAGGGGATCATGGCTACACCTTC. It encodes CSVETGDHGYTF. The full variable domain, in which reference TRBV29-1 and TRBJ1-2 provide the parts outside the CDR3, is SAVISQKPSRDICQRGTSLTIQCQVDSQVTMMFWYRQQPGQSLTLIATANQGSEATYESGFVIDKFPISRPNLTFSTLTVSNMSPEDSSIYLCSVETGDHGYTFGSGTRLTVV.

The chain is built from TRBV9 and TRBJ2-5, with 7 nucleotides matching TRBD1. Germline CDR1 and CDR2: SGDLS and YYNGEE. V dropped 4 bases and J dropped 4; count of bases not matched to a gene: 10. The CDR3 extends over 15 amino acids. As DNA, the CDR3 is TGTGCCAGCAGCCAAGGTCTAGGGGGCGGAGAGACCCAGTACTTC. Translating gives CASSQGLGGGETQYF. The full variable domain, rest sourced from reference TRBV9 and TRBJ2-5, is DSGVTQTPKHLITATGQRVTLRCSPRSGDLSVYWYQQSLDQGLQFLIQYYNGEERAKGNILERFSAQQFPDLHSELNLSSLELGDSALYFCASSQGLGGGETQYFGPGTRLLVL.

The rearrangement links TRBV4-2 to TRBJ1-2, with 8 bases identical to TRBD1. Germline V CDR1 and CDR2: LGHNA, YNFKEQ. The CDR3 extends over 14 amino acids. With 4 bases clipped from V and 6 bases from J, the junction kept 7 bases outside the gene matches. CDR3 amino acids: CASSPPDRGDGYTF. CDR3 in DNA: TGTGCCAGCAGCCCTCCAGACAGGGGAGATGGCTACACCTTC.

This clone occurred a few times. The junction differs from germline at one of its ends, possibly a read error. The rearrangement uses TRBV7-7 and TRBJ2-7, with D unresolved. The CDR3 runs 13 residues. The germline CDR1 and CDR2 sequences are SSHAT and FNYEAQ (reference sequence). The CDR3 nucleotides are TGTGCTAGCAGCCGAGCCCTTTCATACGAGCAGTACTTC. Its translation: CASSRALSYEQYF.

The rearrangement links TRBV6-1 to TRBJ1-5; 7 nucleotides match TRBD1. Trimming took 4 bases from V and 0 from J; bases not matched to a gene: 6. Germline CDR1 reads MNHNS; CDR2 reads SASEGT. This CDR3 comprises 16 residues. This CDR3 is CASSALQGYSNQPQHF. The DNA of the CDR3 is TGTGCCAGCAGTGCCCTACAGGGGTATAGCAATCAGCCCCAGCATTTT.

This clone has more than one count but fewer than ten. The chain is built from TRBV7-3 and TRBJ2-2; 10 nucleotides align to TRBD2. CDR3 size: 17 residues. CDR1 is SGHTA, CDR2 FQGTGA, per germline. The V segment lost 2 bases and the J segment 5 bases; nucleotides outside the gene matches: 8. CDR3 DNA: TGTGCCAGCAGCTTAGACCGACTAGCGGGTAGAACCGGGGAGCTGTTTTTT. This codes for CASSLDRLAGRTGELFF.

The CDR3 DNA sequence: TGTGCCAGCAGTTGGGCCGCTAGCGGGGTCCCTCGCGAGCAGTACTTC. Translating gives CASSWAASGVPREQYF. The chain joins TRBV6-2 or TRBV6-3 to TRBJ2-7; 9 bases are a match to TRBD2. The germline gives CDR1 MNHEY, CDR2 SVGEGT. V was clipped by 4 bases and J by 6 bases; unmatched bases: 13. The CDR3 totals 16 residues.

Only a few counts were recorded for this clone. The genes are TRBV5-8 and TRBJ1-4; possible D gene TRBD1, 5 bases. Trimming removed 0 bases from V and 2 bases from J, with 11 bases in between. The CDR3 loop spans 16 amino acids. The germline V gene encodes CDR1 SGHTS and CDR2 YDEGEE. CDR3 in DNA: TGTGCCAGCAGCTTGGGGCAGGGCCGCACTAATGAAAAACTGTTTTTT. This codes for CASSLGQGRTNEKLFF.

This clone was seen ten or more times. The chain links TRBV7-2 to TRBJ2-7; 9 nucleotides agree with TRBD2. The germline gives CDR1 SGHTA, CDR2 FQGNSA. V shed 5 bases, J shed 7 bases, and the junction held 12 bases outside the gene matches. The CDR3 runs 15 residues. The CDR3 loop is CASSPSQAGGLEQYF. CDR3 nucleotide sequence: TGTGCCAGCAGCCCCTCCCAAGCGGGGGGCTTGGAGCAGTACTTC.

The genes are TRBV7-2 and TRBJ2-1; 12 bases line up with TRBD2. Germline V CDR1 and CDR2: SGHTA, FQGNSA. Germline trimming cut 5 bases from V and 15 bases from J; bases unmatched to any gene: 14. The CDR3 consists of 15 residues. CDR3 sequence: CASSGRTSGEHRGFF. The CDR3 region has the DNA TGTGCCAGCAGCGGGAGGACTAGCGGGGAACACAGAGGGTTCTTC.

This clone was detected many times. This chain links TRBV19 with TRBJ2-5, with TRBD1 matching 8 bases. The CDR3 length is 14 residues. Trimming took 5 bases from V and 4 from J; bases not matched to a gene: 6. Germline V gene sequence: CDR1 LNHDA, CDR2 SQIVND (reference sequence). Here the CDR3 DNA reads TGTGCCAGTAGTCTTGACAGGGGACGAGAGACCCAGTACTTC. This sequence encodes CASSLDRGRETQYF. Looking up the rest from reference TRBV19 and TRBJ2-5 gives the full variable domain: DGGITQSPKYLFRKEGQNVTLSCEQNLNHDAMYWYRQDPGQGLRLIYYSQIVNDFQKGDIAEGYSVSREKKESFPLTVTSAQKNPTAFYLCASSLDRGRETQYFGPGTRLLVL.

Note on this clone: Mismatch with germline at one junction end may stem from a read error. The chain has TRBV7-7 and TRBJ2-3, with a weak D call TRBD2 (6 bases). The germline V gene has CDR1 SSHAT and CDR2 FNYEAQ (reference sequence). The length of the CDR3 is 14 residues. CDR3 sequence (DNA): TGTGCTAGCAGCAAGGGAGGCCCCACAGATACGCAGTATTTT. As protein: CASSKGGPTDTQYF. Complete variable domain (other parts from reference TRBV7-7 and TRBJ2-3): GAGVSQSPRYKVTKRGQDVTLRCDPISSHATLYWYQQALGQGPEFLTYFNYEAQPDKSGLPSDRFSAERPEGSISTLTIQRTEQRDSAMYRCASSKGGPTDTQYFGPGTRLTVL.

The rearrangement joins TRBV5-1 to TRBJ2-3; the match to TRBD2 covers 7 bases. Germline V gives CDR1 SGHRS, CDR2 YFSETQ. The CDR3 extends over 14 amino acids. The junction had 6 bases not matched to a gene; V was cut back by 4 bases and J by 4 bases. CDR3 DNA: TGCGCCAGCAGCGCTGGACTAGGGCCAGATACGCAGTATTTT. Its protein is CASSAGLGPDTQYF.

CDR3 protein: CASSYPRGGTEAFF. The CDR3 coding sequence is TGTGCCAGCAGTTACCCTCGGGGGGGGACTGAAGCTTTCTTT. The chain has TRBV6-2 or TRBV6-3 and TRBJ1-1; weak D call: TRBD1 (5 bases). Germline CDR1 is MNHEY and CDR2 is SVGEGT. Trimming took 2 bases from V and 5 from J, leaving 12 bases between them. The CDR3 consists of 14 residues.

The V and J genes are TRBV4-2 and TRBJ1-2, with D unresolved. Trimming left V 0 bases short and J 4 bases short, with 12 bases between. The germline CDR1 and CDR2 sequences are LGHNA and YNFKEQ. CDR3 length: 15 amino acids. CDR3 amino acids: CASSQDRVSGYGYTF. CDR3 sequence (DNA): TGTGCCAGCAGCCAAGATCGGGTCTCGGGCTATGGCTACACCTTC.

This clone turned up a few times. The chain employs TRBV30 and TRBJ2-1; perhaps TRBD2 as D (5 bases). Germline-derived CDR1 and CDR2 are GTSNPN and SVGIG (reference sequence). The ends were cut back, 2 bases at V and 2 bases at J, with 13 bases in the middle. The CDR3 has 15 amino acids. CDR3 in amino acids: CAWSLDYATYNEQFF. The DNA for the CDR3 is TGTGCCTGGAGTCTCGACTATGCGACCTACAATGAGCAGTTCTTC.

This clone occurred once. Distinct nucleotide sequences in the sample also encode this CDR3. The V call is TRBV11-3, the J call TRBJ2-1; 9 bases are a match to TRBD1. The germline CDR1 and CDR2 sequences are SGHNT and YENEEA. V trimming: 5 bases; J trimming: 6 bases; junction bases outside the gene matches: 2. The CDR3 is 13 residues long. CDR3 region: CASSRDRVNEQFF. The CDR3 nucleotides are TGTGCCAGCAGCAGGGACAGGGTCAATGAGCAGTTCTTC.

CDR3 coding DNA: TGTGCCAGCAGCCCGCCCACAGATCCGATAGCGGGAGTCGGGGAGACCCAGTACTTC. Residues: CASSPPTDPIAGVGETQYF. The chain employs TRBV7-3 and TRBJ2-5; TRBD2 agrees at 9 bases. CDR1 and CDR2 (germline): SGHTA, FQGTGA. V dropped 5 bases and J dropped 5; count of bases not matched to a gene: 21. The length of the CDR3 is 19 residues.

This chain connects TRBV19 to TRBJ1-5; D ambiguous. The V gene lost 8 bases and the J gene lost 4 bases, with 6 bases spanning the gap. Germline V lookup: CDR1 LNHDA, CDR2 SQIVND (reference sequence). This CDR3 has 11 amino acids. The CDR3 loop reads CASGQNQPQHF. DNA for the CDR3: TGTGCCAGTGGGCAAAATCAGCCCCAGCATTTT.

This chain links TRBV25-1 with TRBJ2-2; 8 bases agree with TRBD2. Germline V gene sequence: CDR1 MGHDK, CDR2 SYGVNS. CDR3 length equals 15 residues. With 7 bases clipped from V and 6 bases from J, the junction kept 10 bases outside the gene matches. The CDR3: CASNRGGGQAGELFF. The CDR3 DNA sequence: TGTGCCAGCAATCGAGGCGGGGGGCAGGCCGGGGAGCTGTTTTTT.

The rearrangement uses TRBV4-2 and TRBJ1-5, with 8 bases identical to TRBD1. Per the germline V gene, CDR1 is LGHNA and CDR2 is YNFKEQ. J gave up 0 bases and V 4 bases, and 8 bases lay outside the gene matches. This CDR3 has 17 residues. CDR3 residues: CASSPAGTGYSNQPQHF. CDR3 nucleotide sequence: TGTGCCAGCAGCCCTGCCGGGACAGGTTATAGCAATCAGCCCCAGCATTTT.

This clone was seen once. The V call is TRBV19, the J call TRBJ1-2; D gene uncertain. From germline, CDR1 is LNHDA and CDR2 SQIVND (reference sequence). Trimming removed 11 bases from V and 7 bases from J, with 14 bases in between. CDR3 length: 11 amino acids. CDR3: CAGGLNGGYTF. The CDR3 DNA sequence: TGTGCCGGAGGACTTAACGGTGGCTACACCTTC. The full variable domain, its missing parts supplied by reference TRBV19 and TRBJ1-2, is DGGITQSPKYLFRKEGQNVTLSCEQNLNHDAMYWYRQDPGQGLRLIYYSQIVNDFQKGDIAEGYSVSREKKESFPLTVTSAQKNPTAFYLCAGGLNGGYTFGSGTRLTVV.

DNA for the CDR3: TGTGCCAGCAGCTTAATGATAGCAGCAGATACGCAGTATTTT. Amino acids: CASSLMIAADTQYF. The rearrangement uses TRBV7-2 and TRBJ2-3; no definite D call. The V gene's germline CDR1 is SGHTA and CDR2 FQGNSA. The CDR3 is made up of 14 amino acids. V was cut by 2 bases and J by 4 bases, with 10 bases left in between.

The chain carries TRBV6-5 and TRBJ1-3; TRBD1 matches 8 bases. The V and J ends lost 4 bases and 4 bases, in that order; junction bases with no gene match: 6. CDR1 and CDR2 from the germline V gene are MNHEY and SVGAGI. The CDR3 extends over 15 amino acids. The CDR3, as DNA: TGTGCCAGCAGTTCCTGGACAGGGCGCGGAAACACCATATATTTT. Residues: CASSSWTGRGNTIYF.

The chain carries TRBV7-2 and TRBJ1-6, with 8 bases fitting TRBD1. Trimming at V came to 3 bases and at J to 6 bases, leaving 7 bases not matched to a gene. This CDR3 contains 16 residues. Per the germline V gene, CDR1 is SGHTA and CDR2 is FQGNSA. CDR3 nucleotides: TGTGCCAGCAGCTTTCGCCCGCAGGGGGCTAATTCACCCCTCCACTTT. Encoded protein: CASSFRPQGANSPLHF.

V usage is TRBV7-2 and J usage is TRBJ2-2; 9 bases are shared with TRBD1. The CDR3 sequence is 15 residues long. V trimming: 5 bases; J trimming: 4 bases; junction bases outside the gene matches: 5. Germline V gives CDR1 SGHTA, CDR2 FQGNSA. The CDR3, as DNA: TGTGCCAGCAGCCAGGGACAGGGTCCCACCGGGGAGCTGTTTTTT. Translating gives CASSQGQGPTGELFF.

This clone was seen only once. This chain connects TRBV6-2 or TRBV6-3 to TRBJ1-6; TRBD1 aligns across 12 bases. The CDR3 extends over 14 amino acids. From germline, CDR1 is MNHEY and CDR2 SVGEGT. Trimming cost V 2 bases and J 13 bases; bases outside gene matches: 3. CDR3 DNA sequence: TGTGCCAGCAGTTACGGGACAGGGGGCACCCCCCTCCACTTT. Its translation: CASSYGTGGTPLHF.

For the CDR3, the DNA is TGTGCCAGCAGCCAACAACAGGGTTGGGATACGCAGTATTTT. Its translation is CASSQQQGWDTQYF. This chain uses TRBV14 with TRBJ2-3, with a tentative D call TRBD1 (6 bases). Trimming removed 2 bases at V and 6 bases at J, with 12 bases between. Germline V lookup: CDR1 SGHDN, CDR2 FVKESK. This CDR3 has 14 amino acids.

Written as DNA, the CDR3 is TGTGCCAGCAGCCAGCGGGGGCTGGACACCGGGGAGCTGTTTTTT. Its translation: CASSQRGLDTGELFF. The chain is built from TRBV11-3 and TRBJ2-2; 8 nucleotides match TRBD2. CDR3 length: 15 residues. Looked up from germline, CDR1 is SGHNT and CDR2 is YENEEA. Trimming cost V 5 bases and J 3 bases; bases outside gene matches: 5.